A single T cell receptor beta chain is shown here with its context. As yet, its antigen is unknown. All gene names here are mouse names. The CDR3 extends 1 residue past the end of the read, so its final part is completed from the germline J gene. Stated time point: mouse harvest day 14 after allogeneic transplant. The graft held 10^6 splenic CD5+ T cells and 10^7 T-cell-depleted bone marrow cells. Tissues came from B6→BALB/c major-mismatch GVHD mice at day 7 or 14. This record belongs to a study of tissue T cells after allogeneic stem cell transplantation. Study-wide points: Which tissue TCRs were alloreactive or antigen-specific was not determined. Some clones might be persisting host cells.

Assay: immunoSEQ multiplex PCR; the TCRdb copy retains only in-frame clones and omits some. This sample has some 3,000 clones, with approximately 43% found just once. The CDR3 covers 12 residues. Per germline, CDR1 KGHPV and CDR2 FQNQEV (reference sequence). Trimming removed 3 bases from V and 3 bases from J, with 6 bases in between. The chain carries TRBV26 and TRBJ2-7; D unresolved. The receptor comes from a female BALB/c mouse given C57BL/6 T cells with graft-versus-host disease after an allogeneic hematopoietic cell transplant. Input material: gut tissue. Incomplete CDR3 DNA: TGTGCCAGCAGTCTAGAGGGCTATGAACAGTAC. Translation gives CASSLEGYEQY. In full, the CDR3 is CASSLEGYEQYF.